The rows below give T cell receptor beta chains drawn from one sample of a study of blood T cell repertoires in COVID-19. Only in-frame clones appear in the TCRdb table, and some are missing; sequencing was by immunoSEQ multiplex PCR. This table has some 250,000 clones, roughly 88% appearing once. The sample comprised peripheral blood. The receptors stem from a woman aged 25 to 39 with acute or convalescent COVID-19. CDR3s include the opening cysteine and the closing phenylalanine or tryptophan. The order of the fields is D gene, V gene, clone size, J gene, CDR3 protein, CDR3 DNA. D genes are given only for firm matches. Rows give clone size only sometimes, using once, few, many, or a class for an expanded clone.

>NA|TRBV10-1|NA|TRBJ1-2
CASSGDTNYGYTF
TGCGCCAGCAGTGGGGACACTAACTATGGCTACACCTTC
>NA|TRBV19|NA|TRBJ1-2
CASSASWGGPTGYTF
TGTGCCAGTAGTGCGAGCTGGGGGGGACCGACCGGCTACACCTTC
>TRBD1|TRBV29-1|once|TRBJ1-2
CSVVYRQGLGYGYTF
TGCAGCGTTGTTTACCGACAGGGTCTCGGCTATGGCTACACCTTC
>TRBD1|TRBV6-5|few|TRBJ1-4
CASSTYRGRAEKLFF
TGTGCCAGCAGTACGTACAGGGGGCGCGCTGAAAAACTGTTTTTT
>NA|TRBV7-9|NA|TRBJ2-1
CASSPDSEQFF
TGTGCCAGCAGCCCCGACAGTGAGCAGTTCTTC
>NA|TRBV6-5|NA|TRBJ1-1
CASSYIGQVNTEAFF
TGTGCCAGCAGTTACATCGGCCAGGTGAACACTGAAGCTTTCTTT
>NA|TRBV7-2|NA|TRBJ1-3
CASSQGPGVGNTIYF
TGTGCCAGCAGCCAGGGACCGGGGGTGGGAAACACCATATATTTT
>TRBD1|TRBV5-1|NA|TRBJ1-2
CASSPQGNYGYTF
TGCGCCAGCAGCCCACAGGGGAACTATGGCTACACCTTC
>NA|TRBV12-3/TRBV12-4|NA|TRBJ1-4
CASSLSGLEKLFF
TGTGCCAGCAGTTTGAGTGGTCTTGAAAAACTGTTTTTT
>NA|TRBV14|NA|TRBJ1-6
CASSLLSLNSPLHF
TGTGCCAGCAGCCTTCTTTCCCTTAATTCACCCCTCCACTTT
>TRBD1|TRBV7-2|NA|TRBJ2-7
CASSLARDRGYEQYF
TGTGCCAGCAGCCTAGCCAGGGACAGGGGGTACGAGCAGTACTTC
>NA|TRBV3-1/TRBV3-2|NA|TRBJ1-5
CASSPGTLQPQHF
TGTGCCAGCAGCCCAGGGACACTTCAGCCCCAGCATTTT
>NA|TRBV4-3|NA|TRBJ2-7
CASGHSHVGTYEQYF
TGCGCCAGCGGACACTCGCACGTAGGGACCTACGAGCAGTACTTC
>NA|TRBV27|NA|TRBJ2-7
CASSLTGLHPDEQYF
TGTGCCAGCAGTCTAACTGGACTCCACCCGGACGAGCAGTACTTC
>TRBD1|TRBV25-1|NA|TRBJ2-3
CASTRTGPQYF
TGTGCCAGCACCCGGACAGGGCCGCAGTATTTT
>TRBD1|TRBV14|NA|TRBJ2-3
CASTGTALGDTQYF
TGTGCCAGCACCGGGACAGCGCTCGGGGATACGCAGTATTTT
>TRBD1|TRBV11-3|NA|TRBJ1-3
CASGDSSGNTIYF
TGTGCCAGCGGGGACAGCTCTGGAAACACCATATATTTT
>NA|TRBV9|NA|TRBJ1-1
CASSDSSVMNTEAFF
TGTGCCAGCAGCGACAGTTCCGTTATGAACACTGAAGCTTTCTTT
>TRBD2|TRBV7-9|NA|TRBJ2-5
CASSPGLAEQETQYF
TGTGCCAGCAGCCCTGGACTAGCGGAACAAGAGACCCAGTACTTC
>TRBD2|TRBV9|NA|TRBJ2-5
CASSVEGRDSFETQYF
TGTGCCAGCAGCGTAGAGGGGAGGGATTCTTTCGAGACCCAGTACTTC
>NA|TRBV19|few|TRBJ2-2
CASSRGTGELFF
TGTGCCAGTAGTCGCGGCACCGGGGAGCTGTTTTTT